These T cell receptor beta chains were read from a single sample in a study of cytomegalovirus exposure and HLA in healthy donors. TCRdb's copy holds only in-frame clones and misses some; the assay was immunoSEQ multiplex PCR. The sample yields about 130,000 clones, about 88% seen once. Sequenced input: PBMCs. The receptor set was obtained from a young man in good health and CMV-seronegative. Both conserved end residues are part of each CDR3. Fields, in order: J gene, D gene, clone size, V gene, CDR3 DNA, CDR3 protein. A D gene is named only where the DNA matches it firmly. Some rows mark clone size as missing; the rest say once, few, many or name a class of expanded clone.

>TRBJ1-1|NA|NA|TRBV2
TGTGCCAGCACTAGCCGACGGATCGGCACTGAAGCTTTCTTT
CASTSRRIGTEAFF
>TRBJ1-1|NA|NA|TRBV7-2
TGTGCCAGCAGCTTGGGGCAGGGATCCACTGAAGCTTTCTTT
CASSLGQGSTEAFF
>TRBJ2-1|TRBD2|NA|TRBV5-1
TGCGCCAGCAGCGCTAGAGCGGGAGGGTACAATGAGCAGTTCTTC
CASSARAGGYNEQFF
>TRBJ2-1|NA|NA|TRBV4-3
TGCGCCAGCAGCCAAGGGGACTTTGACAATGAGCAGTTCTTC
CASSQGDFDNEQFF
>TRBJ1-2|TRBD1|NA|TRBV5-1
TGCGCCAGCAGCTTGGCCGGGCAGGGGGATGGCTACACCTTC
CASSLAGQGDGYTF
>TRBJ2-5|TRBD2|NA|TRBV6-5
TGTGCCAGCAGGACCGTACTAGCGGCCCAAGAGACCCAGTACTTC
CASRTVLAAQETQYF
>TRBJ1-5|TRBD1|NA|TRBV30
TGTGCCTGGAGCCCCGGGACAGGGGACAATCAGCCCCAGCATTTT
CAWSPGTGDNQPQHF
>TRBJ2-3|TRBD1|NA|TRBV5-1
TGCGCCAGCAGTGAGACCGGGACAGGGGGCGCAGATACGCAGTATTTT
CASSETGTGGADTQYF
>TRBJ2-1|TRBD2|NA|TRBV5-1
TGCGCCAGCAGCTTTCCACTAGCGGGAGGGGGGGAGCAGTTCTTC
CASSFPLAGGGEQFF
>TRBJ2-7|NA|NA|TRBV10-3
TGTGCCATCACCCGACAGGTAGGCTACGAGCAGTACTTC
CAITRQVGYEQYF
>TRBJ1-1|TRBD1|NA|TRBV5-1
TGCGCCAGCAGCTTAACAGGGACAGTTGAAGCTTTCTTT
CASSLTGTVEAFF
>TRBJ2-7|TRBD1|NA|TRBV27
TGTGCCAGCAGTTCGGGACAGGGGAGTCTGTACTTC
CASSSGQGSLYF
>TRBJ2-5|TRBD1|NA|TRBV5-6
TGTGCCAGCAGCTTAAGGGGGCCCCGTTTGCCAGAGACCCAGTACTTC
CASSLRGPRLPETQYF
>TRBJ2-3|TRBD2|once|TRBV7-9
TGTGCCAGCTACCGAGGGAGCGGGAGGGGGCCTGTGGATACGCAGTATTTT
CASYRGSGRGPVDTQYF
>TRBJ2-7|NA|NA|TRBV29-1
TGCAGCGTTGGGGCTAGCGAATCCTACGAGCAGTACTTC
CSVGASESYEQYF
>TRBJ1-1|NA|NA|TRBV19
TGTGCCAGTAAATTGGGGGCCACTGAAGCTTTCTTT
CASKLGATEAFF
>TRBJ2-3|NA|NA|TRBV7-9
TGTGCCAGCAGCTTTAGGGATAGAGGGAATCAAGGTACGCAGTATTTT
CASSFRDRGNQGTQYF
>TRBJ2-2|TRBD1|once|TRBV7-2
TGTGCCAGCAGCTCCACAGGGGGCCTTGCCGGGGAGCTGTTTTTT
CASSSTGGLAGELFF
>TRBJ2-7|NA|NA|TRBV10-3
TGTGCCATCAGTGCGGTCACACCACAGACCTACGAGCAGTACTTC
CAISAVTPQTYEQYF
>TRBJ1-3|NA|NA|TRBV2
TGTGCCAGCAGTGATGAGTTCTCTGGAAACACCATATATTTT
CASSDEFSGNTIYF
>TRBJ1-6|NA|NA|TRBV2
TGTGCCAGCAGCGGGCCGGACAGCCGCTCCTATAATTCACCCCTCCACTTT
CASSGPDSRSYNSPLHF
>TRBJ1-1|TRBD1|NA|TRBV7-8
TGTGCCAGCAGCTTAGGGTCCCTGGGACAGAGAGAAGGGGCTTTCTTT
CASSLGSLGQREGAFF
>TRBJ1-2|TRBD1|NA|TRBV27
TGTGCCAGCAGCGGGACAGGGTGGAACTATGGCTACACCTTC
CASSGTGWNYGYTF
>TRBJ2-3|TRBD2|NA|TRBV9
TGTGCCAGCAGCGCCGGGACTAGCGGGAGGGCCGGATCTACGCAGTATTTT
CASSAGTSGRAGSTQYF
>TRBJ1-1|NA|NA|TRBV19
TGTGCCAGTAGTATGACAGGGAACACTGAAGCTTTCTTT
CASSMTGNTEAFF
>TRBJ1-5|TRBD1|NA|TRBV6-1
TGTGCCAGCAGTGATTCTATGGGACAGCTGCTCAATCAGCCCCAGCATTTT
CASSDSMGQLLNQPQHF
>TRBJ1-1|NA|NA|TRBV5-4
TGTGCCAGCAGCTTGGCCTACCGAGGGAACACTGAAGCTTTCTTT
CASSLAYRGNTEAFF
>TRBJ2-2|NA|NA|TRBV6-5
TGTGCCAGCAGTTCGGGGACATTGAACACCGGGGAGCTGTTTTTT
CASSSGTLNTGELFF
>TRBJ2-3|NA|NA|TRBV29-1
TGCAGCGTTGACGAAGGAGGCACAGATACGCAGTATTTT
CSVDEGGTDTQYF
>TRBJ1-1|NA|NA|TRBV29-1
TGCAGCGTTGCAGGCCAACAGGGTCGGACTGAAGCTTTCTTT
CSVAGQQGRTEAFF
>TRBJ2-2|TRBD2|NA|TRBV5-1
TGCGCCAGCGGCAGCGGGAGTGGGAACACCGGGGAGCTGTTTTTT
CASGSGSGNTGELFF
>TRBJ2-3|NA|once|TRBV29-1
TGCAGCGTTGAATTGGGACACAGCACAGATACGCAGTATTTT
CSVELGHSTDTQYF
>TRBJ2-7|NA|NA|TRBV5-1
TGCGCCAGCAGCAAAGGATCGGGTTGGTCCTACGAGCAGTACTTC
CASSKGSGWSYEQYF